This is a list of T cell receptor beta chains from one sample in a study of blood T cell repertoires in COVID-19. Clones were sequenced by immunoSEQ multiplex PCR, and TCRdb holds only the in-frame ones, with some missing. There are over 250,000 clones in the sample; approximately 89% occur only once, and 2% to 2.5% lies in the top ten. Specimen: peripheral blood. These receptors all stem from a woman aged 25 to 39 with COVID-19, enrolled during active disease. Each CDR3 is given with its conserved first and last residue. The D gene is left open where the match is weak. Not every row has a clone size; where given, it reads once, few, many or a size class.

TRBV6-6	.	TRBJ2-3	.	TGTGCCAGCAGTTACTCACTCCCTAGCTCAGATACGCAGTATTTT	CASSYSLPSSDTQYF
TRBV24-1	.	TRBJ1-1	.	TGTGCCACCAGGGGCACGAACACTGAAGCTTTCTTT	CATRGTNTEAFF
TRBV19	.	TRBJ1-5	.	TGTGCCAGTGCGGACCGGGGTAGCAATCAGCCCCAGCATTTT	CASADRGSNQPQHF
TRBV7-9	.	TRBJ1-6	.	TGTGCCAGCGGCCTTACAGCGGGCGGCAATTCACCCCTCCACTTT	CASGLTAGGNSPLHF
TRBV24-1	TRBD1	TRBJ1-1	.	TGTGCCACCAGTGATCCGTCCCGGGACAGGGGGATGAACACTGAAGCTTTCTTT	CATSDPSRDRGMNTEAFF
TRBV28	.	TRBJ2-7	.	TGTGCCAGCAGTTTATCGGGGGGCTCAGGAGTCTACGAGCAGTACTTC	CASSLSGGSGVYEQYF
TRBV11-2	.	TRBJ2-7	.	TGTGCCAGCAGCCTACTACTAGGCCTCAACTACGAGCAGTACTTC	CASSLLLGLNYEQYF
TRBV2	.	TRBJ1-1	.	TGTGCCAGCAGGGGGGGGTACGACACTGAAGCTTTCTTT	CASRGGYDTEAFF
TRBV9	.	TRBJ1-6	.	TGTGCCAGCAGCGTAGAGCGGGGAGGAGGGTCACCCCTCCACTTT	CASSVERGGGSPLHF
TRBV5-1	.	TRBJ2-1	.	TGCGCCAGCAGCTTAATTTTCACGGAGGAGCAGTTCTTC	CASSLIFTEEQFF
TRBV12-5	TRBD2	TRBJ2-1	.	TGTGCTAGTGGTCCCTCGGGACTAGGAACCTATGAGCAGTTCTTC	CASGPSGLGTYEQFF
TRBV29-1	.	TRBJ2-7	few	TGCAGCGTTGAAGACAGGGAAGTAGGGCAGTACTTC	CSVEDREVGQYF
TRBV3-1/TRBV3-2	.	TRBJ1-3	.	TGTGCCAGCAGCCAAGGGAGGGGCTCTGGAAACACCATATATTTT	CASSQGRGSGNTIYF
TRBV18	TRBD1	TRBJ2-2	.	TGTGCCAGCTCACCCCAGGGGGCTGGCTTCACCGGGGAGCTGTTTTTT	CASSPQGAGFTGELFF
TRBV12-5	.	TRBJ1-1	.	TGTGCTAGTGGTTTGGAGACTAACACTGAAGCTTTCTTT	CASGLETNTEAFF
TRBV30	.	TRBJ1-4	.	TGTGCCTGGAGTGTCACTGCCGGAAAACTGTTTTTT	CAWSVTAGKLFF
TRBV19	.	TRBJ1-5	.	TGTGCCAGTAGTGGAGGGGTATCTCAGCCCCAGCATTTT	CASSGGVSQPQHF
TRBV7-6	.	TRBJ2-7	.	TGTGCCAGCAGCCGGGGGGCATACGAGCAGTACTTC	CASSRGAYEQYF
TRBV19	TRBD1	TRBJ2-7	.	TGTGCCAGTAGTCCCCACCGGGACAGGGCTTACGAGCAGTACTTC	CASSPHRDRAYEQYF
TRBV7-3	.	TRBJ2-1	.	TGTGCCAGCAGCTTCCAGGGGAATGAGCAGTTCTTC	CASSFQGNEQFF
TRBV30	.	TRBJ2-3	few	TGTGCCTGGACCAGGGTCATTGGTGATACGCAGTATTTT	CAWTRVIGDTQYF
TRBV11-3	.	TRBJ2-3	.	TGTGCCAGCAGCCGAGACAGTGCAAGCACAGATACGCAGTATTTT	CASSRDSASTDTQYF
TRBV19	TRBD1	TRBJ2-3	.	TGTGCCAGTAGTATAATGCACAGGGGCGACACAGATACGCAGTATTTT	CASSIMHRGDTDTQYF
TRBV15	TRBD1	TRBJ1-4	.	TGTGCCACCAGCAGAGATATGGGACAGGGGGATGAAAAACTGTTTTTT	CATSRDMGQGDEKLFF
TRBV7-9	.	TRBJ2-1	.	TGTGCCAGCAGCAGCCTCGGGATTTCCTACAATGAGCAGTTCTTC	CASSSLGISYNEQFF
TRBV5-1	.	TRBJ2-6	.	TGCGCCAGCAGCTTGGCACAGGTCGCCAACGTCCTGACTTTC	CASSLAQVANVLTF
TRBV27	TRBD2	TRBJ2-1	.	TGTGCCAGCAGCAGAGCAGGCGTGACTAGCGAGAAAAATGAGCAGTTCTTC	CASSRAGVTSEKNEQFF
TRBV30	TRBD1	TRBJ1-2	few	TGTGCCTGGTCCCGGGACAGGCCCTATGGCTACACCTTC	CAWSRDRPYGYTF
TRBV19	TRBD1	TRBJ1-2	.	TGTGCCAGTAGTATAAGCCCGGACAGGGGGCATGGCTACACCTTC	CASSISPDRGHGYTF